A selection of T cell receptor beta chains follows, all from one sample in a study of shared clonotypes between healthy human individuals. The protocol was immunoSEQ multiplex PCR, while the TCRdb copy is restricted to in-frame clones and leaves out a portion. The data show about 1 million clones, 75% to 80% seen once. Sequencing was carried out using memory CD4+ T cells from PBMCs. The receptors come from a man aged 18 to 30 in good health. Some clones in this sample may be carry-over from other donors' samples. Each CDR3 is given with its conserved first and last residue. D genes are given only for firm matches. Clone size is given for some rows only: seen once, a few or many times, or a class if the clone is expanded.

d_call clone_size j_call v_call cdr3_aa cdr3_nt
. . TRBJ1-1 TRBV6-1 CASSANYRNTEAFF TGTGCCAGCAGTGCAAATTACAGGAACACTGAAGCTTTCTTT
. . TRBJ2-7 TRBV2 CASSQGQGWHEQYF TGTGCCAGCAGTCAAGGGCAGGGCTGGCACGAGCAGTACTTC
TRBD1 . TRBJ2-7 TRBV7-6 CASSLDAGGYEQYF TGTGCCAGCAGCTTAGACGCAGGGGGCTACGAGCAGTACTTC
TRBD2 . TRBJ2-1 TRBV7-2 CASSSRGTSGRAYFNEQFF TGTGCCAGCAGCTCCAGAGGGACTAGCGGGAGGGCCTACTTCAATGAGCAGTTCTTC
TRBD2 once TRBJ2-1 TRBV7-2 CASSLVTSVRNEQFF TGTGCCAGCAGCTTAGTGACTAGCGTCAGGAATGAGCAGTTCTTC
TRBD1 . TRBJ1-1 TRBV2 CASSYRGSGTEAFF TGTGCCAGCAGTTACAGGGGGAGTGGCACTGAAGCTTTCTTT
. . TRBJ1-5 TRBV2 CASSEDAGQPQHF TGTGCCAGCAGCGAGGATGCAGGTCAGCCCCAGCATTTT
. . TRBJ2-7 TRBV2 CASRFLYEQYF TGTGCCAGCAGGTTTCTTTACGAGCAGTACTTC
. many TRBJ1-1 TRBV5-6 CASSLYRNTEAFF TGTGCCAGCAGCTTGTACCGGAACACTGAAGCTTTCTTT
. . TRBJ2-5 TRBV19 CASSPAAGDSQYF TGTGCCAGTAGTCCCGCGGCAGGAGACTCCCAGTACTTC
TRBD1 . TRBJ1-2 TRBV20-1 CRGTGYGYTF TGCAGGGGGACAGGCTATGGCTACACCTTC
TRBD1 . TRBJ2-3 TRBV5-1 CASSLLTGQASTDTQYF TGCGCCAGCAGCTTGTTAACCGGACAGGCGTCCACAGATACGCAGTATTTT
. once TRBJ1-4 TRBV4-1 CASSQSNSGLVGEKLFF TGCGCCAGCAGCCAATCCAATTCGGGGCTGGTCGGTGAAAAACTGTTTTTT
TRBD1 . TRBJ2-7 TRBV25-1 CASSIQGAYEQYF TGTGCCAGCAGTATTCAGGGGGCCTACGAGCAGTACTTC
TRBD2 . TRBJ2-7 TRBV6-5 CASSYGPSGTYEQYF TGTGCCAGCAGTTATGGGCCTAGCGGGACCTACGAGCAGTACTTC
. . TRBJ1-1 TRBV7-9 CASSPGGGHTEAFF TGTGCCAGCAGCCCGGGAGGGGGGCACACTGAAGCTTTCTTT
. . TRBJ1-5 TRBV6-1 CASSGRQNSNQPQHF TGTGCCAGCAGTGGGAGGCAGAATAGCAATCAGCCCCAGCATTTT
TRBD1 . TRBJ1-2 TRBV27 CASKNRGDYGYTF TGTGCCAGCAAAAACAGGGGTGACTATGGCTACACCTTC
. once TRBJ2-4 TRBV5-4 CASSLPESDIQYF TGTGCCAGCAGCTTACCAGAATCTGACATTCAGTACTTC
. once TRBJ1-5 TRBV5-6 CASSLAGRGLGQPQHF TGTGCCAGCAGCTTGGCTGGCAGGGGATTGGGCCAGCCCCAGCATTTT
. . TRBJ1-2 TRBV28 CASSSSGGGASYGYTF TGTGCCAGCAGTTCGTCCGGGGGGGGCGCCTCGTACGGCTACACCTTC
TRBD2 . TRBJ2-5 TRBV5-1 CASSTGLAGWRQETQYF TGCGCCAGCAGCACCGGACTAGCGGGATGGAGGCAAGAGACCCAGTACTTC
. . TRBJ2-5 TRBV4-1 CASSQGAGIQETQYF TGCGCCAGCAGCCAAGGCGCGGGGATCCAAGAGACCCAGTACTTC
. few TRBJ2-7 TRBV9 CASSSQQDIYEQYF TGTGCCAGCAGCTCTCAACAAGATATCTACGAGCAGTACTTC
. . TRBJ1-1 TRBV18 CASSPGERLGAFF TGTGCCAGCTCACCGGGAGAGAGATTAGGGGCTTTCTTT
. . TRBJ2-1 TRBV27 CASSPQTGMGGEQFF TGTGCCAGCAGTCCACAGACAGGTATGGGGGGTGAGCAGTTCTTC
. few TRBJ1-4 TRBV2 CASSRDTSNEKLFF TGTGCCAGCAGCAGGGACACCTCGAATGAAAAACTGTTTTTT
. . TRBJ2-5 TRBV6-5 CASSPNLLIETQYF TGTGCCAGCAGTCCGAATCTCTTAATAGAGACCCAGTACTTC
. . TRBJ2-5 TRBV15 CATNRAPQETQYF TGTGCCACCAACAGGGCCCCCCAAGAGACCCAGTACTTC
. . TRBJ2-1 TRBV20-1 CSAGHNEQFF TGCAGTGCAGGACACAATGAGCAGTTCTTC
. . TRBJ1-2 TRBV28 CASSLRGAIYGYTF TGTGCCAGCAGTCTTAGGGGGGCCATCTATGGCTACACCTTC
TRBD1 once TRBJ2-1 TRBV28 CASTLRDRGDNEQFF TGTGCCAGCACTCTCCGGGACAGGGGCGACAATGAGCAGTTCTTC
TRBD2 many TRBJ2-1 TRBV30 CAWSVWASGGNEQFF TGTGCCTGGAGTGTATGGGCTAGCGGGGGCAATGAGCAGTTCTTC
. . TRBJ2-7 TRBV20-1 CSHLGVSEQYF TGCAGTCATTTGGGGGTTTCGGAGCAGTACTTC
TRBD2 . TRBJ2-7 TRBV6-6 CASSYGGTSAALNF TGTGCCAGCAGTTACGGAGGGACTAGCGCCGCGCTTAACTTC
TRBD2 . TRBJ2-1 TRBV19 CASSKREDSYNEQFF TGTGCCAGTAGTAAGCGGGAGGACTCCTACAATGAGCAGTTCTTC
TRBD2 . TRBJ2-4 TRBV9 CASSAGLADIQYF TGTGCCAGCAGCGCAGGACTAGCAGACATTCAGTACTTC
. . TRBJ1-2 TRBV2 CASSAIQGGYGYTF TGTGCCAGCAGTGCTATCCAGGGTGGCTATGGCTACACCTTC
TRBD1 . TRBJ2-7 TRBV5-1 CASSLVTGSWEQYF TGCGCCAGCAGCTTGGTGACAGGGTCTTGGGAGCAGTACTTC
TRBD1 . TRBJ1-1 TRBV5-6 CASSAGRQGNTEAFF TGTGCCAGCAGCGCGGGAAGACAGGGTAACACTGAAGCTTTCTTT
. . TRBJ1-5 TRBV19 CASSIGPGPPGNQPQHF TGTGCCAGTAGTATAGGACCAGGCCCCCCGGGCAATCAGCCCCAGCATTTT
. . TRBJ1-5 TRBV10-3 CAITGDNVYQPQHF TGTGCCATCACTGGGGACAACGTCTATCAGCCCCAGCATTTT
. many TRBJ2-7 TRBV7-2 CASSLSGSYEQYF TGTGCCAGCAGCTTATCTGGTTCCTACGAGCAGTACTTC
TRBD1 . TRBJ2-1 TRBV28 CASSLGFRDRDYNEQFF TGTGCCAGCAGTTTGGGATTCCGGGACAGGGACTACAATGAGCAGTTCTTC
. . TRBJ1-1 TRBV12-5 CASGLSPGTEAFF TGTGCTAGTGGTTTGAGCCCGGGGACTGAAGCTTTCTTT
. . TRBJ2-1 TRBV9 CASSVDGGSYNEQFF TGTGCCAGCAGCGTAGACGGGGGCTCCTACAATGAGCAGTTCTTC
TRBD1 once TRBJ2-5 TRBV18 CASSPPNRGRQETQYF TGTGCCAGCTCACCACCGAACAGGGGGCGCCAAGAGACCCAGTACTTC
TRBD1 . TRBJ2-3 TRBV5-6 CASSETGGVPDTQYF TGTGCCAGCAGCGAGACAGGGGGGGTACCAGATACGCAGTATTTT
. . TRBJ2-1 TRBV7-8 CASSLRDSTSSYNEQFF TGTGCCAGCAGCTTACGGGACTCTACATCATCCTACAATGAGCAGTTCTTC